These T cell receptor beta chains were read from a single sample in a study of OX40 agonist ivuxolimab in advanced cancers. TCRdb's copy holds only in-frame clones and misses some; the assay was immunoSEQ multiplex PCR. The sample has about 40,000 clones, approximately 79% seen once. Sample: CD4+ or CD8+ T cells sorted from blood, taken in a trial of the OX40 agonist ivuxolimab. These TCRs come from an adult with an advanced solid tumor such as melanoma, head and neck, liver or kidney cancer. Each CDR3 is given with its conserved first and last residue. The D gene is left open where the match is weak. For some rows the clone size is stated as once, few or many, or as a class when expanded; others skip it.

>TRBJ2-5|-|TRBV27|-
TGTGCCAGCAGCCGAACGGCCGGGACTTCCCAACAGACCCAGTACTTC
CASSRTAGTSQQTQYF
>TRBJ2-7|-|TRBV27|-
TGTGCCAGCAGTTTGGAGGGCAGGGGATACGAGCAGTACTTC
CASSLEGRGYEQYF
>TRBJ1-2|-|TRBV5-3|-
TGTGCCAGAAGCAGGCGTGCGAACTATGGCTACACCTTC
CARSRRANYGYTF
>TRBJ2-5|-|TRBV7-9|-
TGTGCCAGCAGCTTTCCTCAAGGTTATGAGGAGACCCAGTACTTC
CASSFPQGYEETQYF
>TRBJ2-7|-|TRBV30|TRBD1
TGTGCCTGGAGCGGACAGGGGTACGAGCAGTACTTC
CAWSGQGYEQYF
>TRBJ2-7|-|TRBV5-1|TRBD2
TGCGCCAGCAGCTTAGGACTAGCGGGAGGTGGTTACGAGCAGTACTTC
CASSLGLAGGGYEQYF
>TRBJ2-1|-|TRBV6-5|TRBD1
TGTGCCAGCAGTTATCCAGGGGGCATCGGGGATGAGCAGTTCTTC
CASSYPGGIGDEQFF
>TRBJ1-1|-|TRBV29-1|TRBD1
TGCAGCGGGTCAGGGGGGAACACTGAAGCTTTCTTT
CSGSGGNTEAFF
>TRBJ1-1|-|TRBV18|-
TGTGCCAGCCTCCCGGGACTAGACACTGAAGCTTTCTTT
CASLPGLDTEAFF
>TRBJ2-7|-|TRBV5-4|-
TGTGCCAGCAGCTTTGGCCCCTACGAGCAGTACTTC
CASSFGPYEQYF
>TRBJ2-2|-|TRBV9|TRBD2
TGTGCCAGCAGCGCAGGACTAGCGGGAGGCAGGACCGGGGAGCTGTTTTTT
CASSAGLAGGRTGELFF
>TRBJ1-1|-|TRBV28|TRBD1
TGTGCCAGCAACCGATCAGACAGGGGACCTTATCCCAACACTGAAGCTTTCTTT
CASNRSDRGPYPNTEAFF
>TRBJ2-4|-|TRBV5-6|TRBD2
TGTGCCAGCAGCCCCCCCCTCCCCTCTAGCGGTCTTAAAAACATTCAGTACTTC
CASSPPLPSSGLKNIQYF
>TRBJ1-1|-|TRBV6-6|-
TGTGCCAGCAGTTATGTTGGGGAAACTGAAGCTTTCTTT
CASSYVGETEAFF
>TRBJ1-1|-|TRBV7-9|TRBD1
TGTGCCAGCAGCTTAGGGGACAGGATGAACACTGAAGCTTTCTTT
CASSLGDRMNTEAFF
>TRBJ2-3|once|TRBV7-2|-
TGTGCCAGCACCGTGGACTACACAGATACGCAGTATTTT
CASTVDYTDTQYF
>TRBJ2-7|once|TRBV19|-
TGTGCCAGTAGTACGGGGTACGAGCAGTACTTC
CASSTGYEQYF
>TRBJ2-2|-|TRBV5-1|-
TGCGCCAGCAGAGGAAATGCGGCCGGGGAGCTGTTTTTT
CASRGNAAGELFF
>TRBJ1-6|-|TRBV9|-
TGTGCCAGCAGCGTAGACACAGATAATAATTCACCCCTCCACTTT
CASSVDTDNNSPLHF
>TRBJ1-2|-|TRBV7-9|-
TGTGCCAGCAGCCCCCCTAGAGGATTTAACTATGGCTACACCTTC
CASSPPRGFNYGYTF
>TRBJ2-7|-|TRBV5-1|TRBD1
TGCGCCAGCAGCGCAGGACAGGGGGCTGTCTCCTACGAGCAGTACTTC
CASSAGQGAVSYEQYF
>TRBJ1-1|-|TRBV5-1|-
TGCGCCAGCAGCTTGGAACTGAACACTGAAGCTTTCTTT
CASSLELNTEAFF
>TRBJ2-7|once|TRBV5-1|-
TGCGCCAGCCCGATTTGGATCGAATTCTACTACGAGCAGTACTTC
CASPIWIEFYYEQYF
>TRBJ2-7|-|TRBV11-2|TRBD2
TGTGCCAGCAGCTTAGTGGGGGGAGGGCCGGGCGAGCAGTACTTC
CASSLVGGGPGEQYF
>TRBJ1-1|-|TRBV10-3|-
TGTGCCATCAGTGCCTCCGGGACGGTTGAAGCTTTCTTT
CAISASGTVEAFF
>TRBJ2-7|-|TRBV5-6|TRBD1
TGTGCCAGCAGCTCGACAGGGGAGGTAAGGCACGAGCAGTACTTC
CASSSTGEVRHEQYF
>TRBJ2-7|-|TRBV19|-
TGTGCCAGTAGTCTCCGGGACGGAGCATACGAGCAGTACTTC
CASSLRDGAYEQYF
>TRBJ2-1|-|TRBV5-4|TRBD2
TGTGCCAGCAGTACAGGGACTAGCGGGAGGAATAGCTACAATGAGCAGTTCTTC
CASSTGTSGRNSYNEQFF
>TRBJ2-5|-|TRBV7-9|-
TGTGCCAGCAGCTTTCTTCTAGCTATTGAGACCCAGTACTTC
CASSFLLAIETQYF
>TRBJ1-3|-|TRBV30|-
TGTGCCTGGGCCCCAGTTCGAGACAGGATGCAGGGAAACACCATATATTTT
CAWAPVRDRMQGNTIYF
>TRBJ2-3|-|TRBV7-8|-
TGTGCCAGCAGCCCCTGGGCAACTTTTAGCACAGATACGCAGTATTTT
CASSPWATFSTDTQYF
>TRBJ1-2|once|TRBV5-1|-
TGCGCCAGCAGCTTGGAGGGTGTCTATGGCTACACCTTC
CASSLEGVYGYTF
>TRBJ2-4|-|TRBV7-2|-
TGTGCCAGCAGCTCATTTGAGGACCTAGCCAAAAACATTCAGTACTTC
CASSSFEDLAKNIQYF
>TRBJ2-1|-|TRBV25-1|TRBD1
TGTGCCAGCAGCCGGTGGGACAGGGACTACAATGAGCAGTTCTTC
CASSRWDRDYNEQFF
>TRBJ1-1|-|TRBV7-2|TRBD1
TGTGCCAGCAGCTTAGTCCAGGGGGGAACACTTGAAGCTTTCTTT
CASSLVQGGTLEAFF
>TRBJ1-1|-|TRBV20-1|-
TGCAGTGCTAGAGTCGGGGTAGCTTTCTTT
CSARVGVAFF
>TRBJ1-4|-|TRBV27|TRBD1
TGTGCCAGCAGTTTCGGCAGGGGGGCAACTAATGAAAAACTGTTTTTT
CASSFGRGATNEKLFF
>TRBJ2-1|-|TRBV5-1|-
TGCGCCAGCAGCTTGGAGCGGGCCAGCTTTAATGAGCAGTTCTTC
CASSLERASFNEQFF
>TRBJ1-1|-|TRBV7-2|TRBD1
TGTGCCAGCAGCTTAGGACAGGGCTCGCCTGAAGCTTTCTTT
CASSLGQGSPEAFF
>TRBJ2-1|-|TRBV9|-
TGTGCCAGCAGCGTCGTCGGTGGGGGGTCCAATGAGCAGTTCTTC
CASSVVGGGSNEQFF
>TRBJ1-2|once|TRBV5-4|TRBD1
TGTGCCAGCAGCTTCCCGACAGGGGAAAACTATGGCTACACCTTC
CASSFPTGENYGYTF
>TRBJ2-5|-|TRBV15|TRBD2
TGTGCCACCAGCCAAACTAGCGGGAGTGGAGAGACCCAGTACTTC
CATSQTSGSGETQYF
>TRBJ1-6|-|TRBV30|-
TGTGCCTGGAGTGTAGACTCACCCCTCCACTTT
CAWSVDSPLHF
>TRBJ2-1|-|TRBV1|-
TGCACCAGCAGCCAGGCTAGCGGGAGAGGATGGTATGAGCAGTTCTTC
CTSSQASGRGWYEQFF
>TRBJ2-7|-|TRBV5-6|-
TGTGCCAGCAGCTCAACAGGGAGGTACGAGCAGTACTTC
CASSSTGRYEQYF
>TRBJ2-2|few|TRBV7-6|TRBD1
TGTGCCAGCAGCCCACAGGGGACCGGGGAGCTGTTTTTT
CASSPQGTGELFF
>TRBJ2-5|-|TRBV29-1|TRBD1
TGCAGCCTAGGACAGGGGCTGGGGGAGACCCAGTACTTC
CSLGQGLGETQYF
>TRBJ1-1|-|TRBV19|-
TGTGCCAGTAGTACCCGACGAACTGAAGCTTTCTTT
CASSTRRTEAFF
>TRBJ2-7|-|TRBV7-6|-
TGTGCCAGCAGCCCCTTACAGGGTGTCTCCTACGAGCAGTACTTC
CASSPLQGVSYEQYF
>TRBJ2-3|-|TRBV5-1|TRBD2
TGCGCCAGCAGCGTGACTAGCGGGGGAGATACGCAGTATTTT
CASSVTSGGDTQYF
>TRBJ1-4|few|TRBV2|-
TGTGCCAGCAGTGACCGGGTGGCGCTGGAAAAACTGTTTTTT
CASSDRVALEKLFF
>TRBJ2-2|-|TRBV5-6|-
TGTGCCAGCAGCTTGTGGGCAACGGGCGGGGAGCTGTTTTTT
CASSLWATGGELFF
>TRBJ1-1|once|TRBV6-5|TRBD1
TGTGCCAGCAGTTGGACAGGGGGCGCGGTTACTGAAGCTTTCTTT
CASSWTGGAVTEAFF
>TRBJ2-1|-|TRBV29-1|TRBD2
TGCAGCGTTGAAGAACTAGCGGGAGGAATAAATGAGCAGTTCTTC
CSVEELAGGINEQFF
>TRBJ2-5|-|TRBV6-5|-
TGTGCCAGCAGCCACACCGGGACGACCGAGACCCAGTACTTC
CASSHTGTTETQYF
>TRBJ1-1|-|TRBV7-9|-
TGTGCCAGCAGCTTAGGGACAGCGAACACTGAAGCTTTCTTT
CASSLGTANTEAFF
>TRBJ2-3|-|TRBV11-3|-
TGTGCCAGCAGCATACAGGGAGCGGTGGATACGCAGTATTTT
CASSIQGAVDTQYF
>TRBJ2-5|-|TRBV11-2|TRBD2
TGTGCCAGCAGCTCGAGACTAGCGGGTGACCAAGAGACCCAGTACTTC
CASSSRLAGDQETQYF